This TCR beta chain emerged from a study of OX40 agonist ivuxolimab in advanced cancers. This clone appeared once. The CDR3 spans 15 residues. Trimming stripped 0 bases from V and 0 bases from J, with 9 bases between. CDR1 and CDR2 from the germline V gene are SGHDT and YYEEEE. Some clones are missing from TCRdb's copy, which holds only in-frame ones; the method was immunoSEQ multiplex PCR. The sample lists 50,000 to 75,000 clones, 82% occurring once. The V and J genes are TRBV5-6 and TRBJ1-1; D ambiguous. The material was CD4+ or CD8+ T cells sorted from blood, obtained in a trial of the OX40 agonist ivuxolimab. The receptor's source is an adult with an advanced solid tumor such as melanoma, head and neck, liver or kidney cancer. The CDR3 region is CASSLERLMNTEAFF. In DNA, the CDR3 is TGTGCCAGCAGCTTGGAACGGCTCATGAACACTGAAGCTTTCTTT.